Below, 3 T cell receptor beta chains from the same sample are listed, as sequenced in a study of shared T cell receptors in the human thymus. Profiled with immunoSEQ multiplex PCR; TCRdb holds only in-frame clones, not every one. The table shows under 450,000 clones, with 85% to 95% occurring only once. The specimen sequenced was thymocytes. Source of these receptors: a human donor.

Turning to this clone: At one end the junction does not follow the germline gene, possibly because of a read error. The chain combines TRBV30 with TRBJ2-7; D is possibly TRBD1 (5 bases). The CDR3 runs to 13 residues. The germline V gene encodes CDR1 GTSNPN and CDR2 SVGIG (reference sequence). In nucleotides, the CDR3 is TGTGCCTGGAGTCGGCCCCGACAGTCCCAATCCCACTTC. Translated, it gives CAWSRPRQSQSHF.

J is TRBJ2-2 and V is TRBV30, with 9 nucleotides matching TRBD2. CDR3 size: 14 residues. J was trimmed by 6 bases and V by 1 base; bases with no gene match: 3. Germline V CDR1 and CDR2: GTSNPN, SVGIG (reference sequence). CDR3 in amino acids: CAWSASGNAGELFF. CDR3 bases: TGTGCCTGGAGTGCTAGCGGGAATGCCGGGGAGCTGTTTTTT.

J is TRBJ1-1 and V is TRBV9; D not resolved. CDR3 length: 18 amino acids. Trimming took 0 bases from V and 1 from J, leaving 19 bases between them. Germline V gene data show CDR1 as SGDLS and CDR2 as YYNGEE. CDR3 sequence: CASSVEPDPDGRNTEAFF. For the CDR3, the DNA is TGTGCCAGCAGCGTAGAACCCGACCCTGACGGGCGGAACACTGAAGCTTTCTTT. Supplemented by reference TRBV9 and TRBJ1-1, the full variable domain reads DSGVTQTPKHLITATGQRVTLRCSPRSGDLSVYWYQQSLDQGLQFLIQYYNGEERAKGNILERFSAQQFPDLHSELNLSSLELGDSALYFCASSVEPDPDGRNTEAFFGQGTRLTVV.